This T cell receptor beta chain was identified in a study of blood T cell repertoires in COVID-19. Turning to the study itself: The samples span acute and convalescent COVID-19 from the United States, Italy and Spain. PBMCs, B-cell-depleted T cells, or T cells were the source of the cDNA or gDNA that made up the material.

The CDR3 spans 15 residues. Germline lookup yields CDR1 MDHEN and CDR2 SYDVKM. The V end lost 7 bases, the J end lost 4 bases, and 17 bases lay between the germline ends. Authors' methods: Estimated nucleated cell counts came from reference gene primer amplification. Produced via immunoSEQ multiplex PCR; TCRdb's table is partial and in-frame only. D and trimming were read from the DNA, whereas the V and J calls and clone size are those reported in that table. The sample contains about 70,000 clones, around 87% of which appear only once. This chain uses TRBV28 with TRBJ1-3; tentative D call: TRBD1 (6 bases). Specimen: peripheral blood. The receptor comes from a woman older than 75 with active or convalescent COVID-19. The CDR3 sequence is CASTPGRGFGNTIYF. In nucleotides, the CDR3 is TGTGCCAGCACCCCGGGCAGGGGTTTCGGAAACACCATATATTTT.